This TCR beta chain was sequenced during a study of CXCR3-negative and CXCR3-positive naive CD8 T cells. The authors made the TRB cDNA libraries by 5' RACE using UMI labels. From the 5' RACE reads, TCRdb lists one entry per CDR3 protein and no DNA. Its table records approximately 52,000 distinct CDR3 sequences. The V gene's germline CDR1 is DFQATT and CDR2 SNEGSKA (reference sequence). CDR3 length: 15 residues. Study-wide findings and caveats: Naive cells, whether CXCR3-negative or CXCR3-positive, had similar TRBV-TRBJ usage, while memory cells differed.

As concerns this clonotype: Its matching antigen is unknown.

The TCR comes from a human donor in good health. Some clones in this sample may be carry-over from other donors' samples. The V gene is TRBV20-1, the J gene TRBJ1-1; TCRdb selects TRBD1, and the lack of DNA leaves this call unchecked. The sequenced sample consisted of memory CD8+ T cells from blood. CDR3 sequence: CSARYDRVAGTEAFF.